These 5 T cell receptor beta chains came from one sample sequenced in a study of T-cell reconstitution after alpha-beta-depleted transplantation in children. Preparation of the TCRbeta library used unique molecular identifiers. TCRdb analysed the PCR reads with MiXCR anew, one entry per CDR3 protein. The data hold fewer than 550,000 distinct CDR3 sequences, with 11% observed a single time. Specimen: PBMCs from the stem cell graft donor, collected from the stem cell graft. The receptors originated from a human donor who donated a stem cell graft to a child with acute myeloid leukemia.

In this sample, this clonotype turned up a few times. The chain couples TRBV3-1 to TRBJ2-3; 10 nucleotides align to TRBD2. The V gene's germline CDR1 is LGHDT and CDR2 YNNKEL (reference sequence). The CDR3 length is 17 residues. Losses at the gene ends were 0 bases for V and 3 bases for J; bases not matched to a gene: 6. The CDR3 coding sequence is TGTGCCAGCAGCCAAGATAACCCGGGACTAGCGACAGATACGCAGTATTTT. This translates into CASSQDNPGLATDTQYF.

In this sample, this clonotype turned up a few times. The V call is TRBV4-3, the J call TRBJ2-3; D may be TRBD2 (6 bases). Trimming took off 0 bases at V and 0 bases at J, with 22 bases between the two ends. Germline V lookup: CDR1 LGHNA, CDR2 YSLEER. The CDR3 length is 20 residues. The CDR3 DNA is TGCGCCAGCAGCCAAGATCCCCCCGGGGGAAGCGGAAGTAGCACAGATACGCAGTATTTT. Translating gives CASSQDPPGGSGSSTDTQYF.

There are many counts of this clonotype. V is TRBV29-1 and J is TRBJ2-1; possibly TRBD1 for D (5 bases). This CDR3 contains 10 residues. Trimming removed 3 bases from V and 8 bases from J, with 5 bases in between. CDR1 and CDR2 from the germline V gene are SQVTM and ANQGSEA. The CDR3 loop reads CSVDRDEQFF. The DNA for the CDR3 is TGCAGCGTTGACAGGGATGAGCAGTTCTTC.

The chain joins TRBV12-3 or TRBV12-4 to TRBJ2-2; no definite D call. V was cut by 6 bases and J by 10 bases, with 15 bases left in between. This CDR3 is built from 13 residues. For the CDR3, the DNA is TGTGCCAGCAGCCTTTCCAGTAGTTCGGAGCTGTTTTTT. It codes for CASSLSSSSELFF.

The genes are TRBV7-2 and TRBJ2-1; 10 bases match TRBD1. CDR1 and CDR2 (germline): SGHTA, FQGNSA. The CDR3 consists of 17 residues. Losses at the gene ends were 4 bases for V and 3 bases for J; bases not matched to a gene: 9. The CDR3 DNA reads as TGTGCCAGCAGCTCGCCGGGACAGGGGAGGCTCTACAATGAGCAGTTCTTC. As protein: CASSSPGQGRLYNEQFF.